These T cell receptor beta chains were read from a single sample in a study of blood T cell repertoires in COVID-19. Clones were sequenced by immunoSEQ multiplex PCR, and TCRdb holds only the in-frame ones, with some missing. The top ten hold approximately 2.2% of the sample, which has over 150,000 clones, around 90% seen once. Sequencing used PBMCs or T cells enriched from blood (not recorded which). Receptor source: a woman in her 30s who had recovered from COVID-19. The CDR3 runs from the conserved cysteine through the conserved F or W. A D gene is named only where the DNA matches it firmly. Expanded clones get a size class; other rows say once, few or many, or leave the size out.

CDR3 protein: CASSSSGTGYNEQFF; CDR3 DNA: TGTGCCAGCAGCTCTAGCGGGACCGGCTACAATGAGCAGTTCTTC; J gene: TRBJ2-1; D gene: TRBD2; V gene: TRBV9; clone size: -
CDR3 protein: CASKPGGQGYGYTF; CDR3 DNA: TGTGCCAGCAAACCAGGGGGACAGGGTTATGGCTACACCTTC; J gene: TRBJ1-2; D gene: TRBD1; V gene: TRBV6-6; clone size: -
CDR3 protein: CASSQSTGWHEQYF; CDR3 DNA: TGTGCCAGCAGCCAATCGACAGGGTGGCACGAGCAGTACTTC; J gene: TRBJ2-7; D gene: TRBD1; V gene: TRBV6-6; clone size: -
CDR3 protein: CASSTHRTGSYNEQFF; CDR3 DNA: TGTGCCAGCAGTACCCACCGGACTGGCTCCTACAATGAGCAGTTCTTC; J gene: TRBJ2-1; D gene: -; V gene: TRBV6-2/TRBV6-3; clone size: few
CDR3 protein: CASSESGNPFYEQYF; CDR3 DNA: TGTGCCAGCAGTGAATCAGGGAACCCCTTCTACGAGCAGTACTTC; J gene: TRBJ2-7; D gene: -; V gene: TRBV25-1; clone size: -
CDR3 protein: CASSLNRGGNYGYTF; CDR3 DNA: TGTGCCAGCAGCCTGAACAGGGGTGGAAACTATGGCTACACCTTC; J gene: TRBJ1-2; D gene: TRBD1; V gene: TRBV7-3; clone size: -
CDR3 protein: CASSSPIQETQYF; CDR3 DNA: TGTGCCAGCAGTAGTCCGATCCAAGAGACCCAGTACTTC; J gene: TRBJ2-5; D gene: -; V gene: TRBV9; clone size: -
CDR3 protein: CASSSGTRWNEQFF; CDR3 DNA: TGTGCCAGCAGCTCCGGGACTCGCTGGAATGAGCAGTTCTTC; J gene: TRBJ2-1; D gene: -; V gene: TRBV7-9; clone size: few
CDR3 protein: CATSERDRGKQFF; CDR3 DNA: TGTGCCACCAGTGAAAGGGACAGGGGTAAGCAGTTCTTC; J gene: TRBJ2-1; D gene: TRBD1; V gene: TRBV24-1; clone size: -
CDR3 protein: CASSLGQLYGYTF; CDR3 DNA: TGTGCCAGCAGCCTAGGACAGCTTTATGGCTACACCTTC; J gene: TRBJ1-2; D gene: -; V gene: TRBV3-1/TRBV3-2; clone size: few
CDR3 protein: CASSPPGREGEKLFF; CDR3 DNA: TGTGCCAGCTCACCACCGGGCAGGGAGGGTGAAAAACTGTTTTTT; J gene: TRBJ1-4; D gene: -; V gene: TRBV18; clone size: once
CDR3 protein: CASSPTTSGAERTKNIQYF; CDR3 DNA: TGCGCCAGCAGTCCTACTACTAGCGGGGCAGAGCGGACCAAAAACATTCAGTACTTC; J gene: TRBJ2-4; D gene: TRBD2; V gene: TRBV5-1; clone size: once
CDR3 protein: CASSLSGQYEQYF; CDR3 DNA: TGTGCCAGCAGTTTAAGTGGTCAGTACGAGCAGTACTTC; J gene: TRBJ2-7; D gene: -; V gene: TRBV27; clone size: -
CDR3 protein: CASSTGGFTDTQYF; CDR3 DNA: TGTGCCAGCAGCACTGGCGGATTCACAGATACGCAGTATTTT; J gene: TRBJ2-3; D gene: -; V gene: TRBV21-1; clone size: -
CDR3 protein: CATSDRRQGVSEQYF; CDR3 DNA: TGTGCCACCAGTGACCGTCGACAGGGGGTAAGCGAGCAGTACTTC; J gene: TRBJ2-7; D gene: TRBD1; V gene: TRBV24-1; clone size: -
CDR3 protein: CASSLTPSGISEQYF; CDR3 DNA: TGTGCCAGCAGCTTAACGCCCAGCGGGATTAGCGAGCAGTACTTC; J gene: TRBJ2-7; D gene: TRBD2; V gene: TRBV7-3; clone size: -
CDR3 protein: CASSSLIAGGTLKINEQFF; CDR3 DNA: TGTGCCAGCAGCTCTCTAATAGCGGGAGGTACGCTCAAGATCAATGAGCAGTTCTTC; J gene: TRBJ2-1; D gene: TRBD2; V gene: TRBV7-9; clone size: once
CDR3 protein: CASSLDPERGSEKLFF; CDR3 DNA: TGTGCCAGCAGCTTAGATCCGGAACGCGGGTCTGAAAAACTGTTTTTT; J gene: TRBJ1-4; D gene: -; V gene: TRBV11-3; clone size: few
CDR3 protein: CASSLGQGSGTEAFF; CDR3 DNA: TGCGCCAGCAGCTTGGGACAGGGATCGGGCACTGAAGCTTTCTTT; J gene: TRBJ1-1; D gene: TRBD1; V gene: TRBV5-1; clone size: -
CDR3 protein: CASSHPRTGEVGGYTF; CDR3 DNA: TGTGCCAGCAGCCACCCGAGGACAGGGGAGGTGGGAGGCTACACCTTC; J gene: TRBJ1-2; D gene: TRBD1; V gene: TRBV3-1/TRBV3-2; clone size: -
CDR3 protein: CASSRSSGLRSPLHF; CDR3 DNA: TGTGCCAGCAGCCGTTCGTCGGGGTTGCGCTCACCCCTCCACTTT; J gene: TRBJ1-6; D gene: -; V gene: TRBV6-2/TRBV6-3; clone size: -
CDR3 protein: CASSQPDRVGYGYTF; CDR3 DNA: TGTGCCAGCTCACAACCGGACAGGGTGGGCTATGGCTACACCTTC; J gene: TRBJ1-2; D gene: TRBD1; V gene: TRBV18; clone size: -
CDR3 protein: CASSLGASGSLTDTQYF; CDR3 DNA: TGCGCCAGCAGCTTGGGGGCTAGCGGGAGTTTGACAGATACGCAGTATTTT; J gene: TRBJ2-3; D gene: TRBD2; V gene: TRBV5-1; clone size: -
CDR3 protein: CASSTGLAGPTDTQYF; CDR3 DNA: TGTGCCAGCAGCACCGGACTAGCGGGGCCCACAGATACGCAGTATTTT; J gene: TRBJ2-3; D gene: TRBD2; V gene: TRBV5-4; clone size: -
CDR3 protein: CASTDYHTGELFF; CDR3 DNA: TGTGCCAGCACGGACTACCACACCGGGGAGCTGTTTTTT; J gene: TRBJ2-2; D gene: -; V gene: TRBV2; clone size: few
CDR3 protein: CASSSRGLGQGTWLYGYTF; CDR3 DNA: TGTGCCAGCAGTTCCCGGGGGTTGGGACAGGGGACCTGGTTGTATGGCTACACCTTC; J gene: TRBJ1-2; D gene: TRBD1; V gene: TRBV2; clone size: -
CDR3 protein: CASSLRGDTEAFF; CDR3 DNA: TGTGCCAGCAGTTTACGGGGGGACACTGAAGCTTTCTTT; J gene: TRBJ1-1; D gene: -; V gene: TRBV12-3/TRBV12-4; clone size: -
CDR3 protein: CASSLSSGPSPLHF; CDR3 DNA: TGTGCCAGCAGCTTATCTTCAGGGCCTTCACCCCTCCACTTT; J gene: TRBJ1-6; D gene: -; V gene: TRBV7-8; clone size: -
CDR3 protein: CASRASGGRTGELFF; CDR3 DNA: TGTGCCAGCAGAGCGTCAGGGGGAAGGACCGGGGAGCTGTTTTTT; J gene: TRBJ2-2; D gene: TRBD1; V gene: TRBV7-9; clone size: -
CDR3 protein: CASSVVRDTDNEQFF; CDR3 DNA: TGTGCCAGCAGCGTGGTAAGGGACACCGACAATGAGCAGTTCTTC; J gene: TRBJ2-1; D gene: -; V gene: TRBV9; clone size: once
CDR3 protein: CASSIGDQGFAQPQHF; CDR3 DNA: TGTGCCAGTAGTATAGGGGACCAGGGGTTTGCGCAGCCCCAGCATTTT; J gene: TRBJ1-5; D gene: -; V gene: TRBV19; clone size: once
CDR3 protein: CSASKGASGNTIYF; CDR3 DNA: TGCAGTGCTAGTAAGGGGGCATCTGGAAACACCATATATTTT; J gene: TRBJ1-3; D gene: TRBD1; V gene: TRBV20-1; clone size: -
CDR3 protein: CASQTSGGLAGNTIYF; CDR3 DNA: TGTGCCAGTCAGACATCGGGGGGCTTGGCTGGAAACACCATATATTTT; J gene: TRBJ1-3; D gene: -; V gene: TRBV19; clone size: -
CDR3 protein: CASGLVSGQVSTDTQYF; CDR3 DNA: TGTGCTAGTGGTTTGGTGAGTGGGCAGGTTAGCACAGATACGCAGTATTTT; J gene: TRBJ2-3; D gene: -; V gene: TRBV12-5; clone size: -
CDR3 protein: CASRTATGRNQPQHF; CDR3 DNA: TGTGCCAGTAGGACGGCGACAGGCCGCAATCAGCCCCAGCATTTT; J gene: TRBJ1-5; D gene: -; V gene: TRBV19; clone size: -
CDR3 protein: CASSPGAWDRTYEQYF; CDR3 DNA: TGTGCCAGCAGCCCCGGGGCCTGGGACAGGACCTACGAGCAGTACTTC; J gene: TRBJ2-7; D gene: TRBD1; V gene: TRBV7-2; clone size: -
CDR3 protein: CASKPGGSNQPQHF; CDR3 DNA: TGTGCCAGCAAACCAGGGGGGAGCAATCAGCCCCAGCATTTT; J gene: TRBJ1-5; D gene: TRBD1; V gene: TRBV7-9; clone size: -
CDR3 protein: CASSLDSYTGELFF; CDR3 DNA: TGTGCCAGCAGCTTGGATAGTTACACCGGGGAGCTGTTTTTT; J gene: TRBJ2-2; D gene: -; V gene: TRBV5-4; clone size: few
CDR3 protein: CASSFGTGFGTEAFF; CDR3 DNA: TGTGCCAGCAGTTTCGGGACAGGGTTTGGCACTGAAGCTTTCTTT; J gene: TRBJ1-1; D gene: TRBD1; V gene: TRBV27; clone size: -
CDR3 protein: CASSFAEEEETQYF; CDR3 DNA: TGTGCCAGCAGCTTTGCTGAGGAAGAAGAGACCCAGTACTTC; J gene: TRBJ2-5; D gene: -; V gene: TRBV5-6; clone size: -
CDR3 protein: CASSYRGQNTEAFF; CDR3 DNA: TGTGCCAGCAGTTACAGGGGACAGAACACTGAAGCTTTCTTT; J gene: TRBJ1-1; D gene: TRBD1; V gene: TRBV27; clone size: -
CDR3 protein: CASSSTALWRGYGYTF; CDR3 DNA: TGTGCCAGCAGTTCGACAGCCCTCTGGAGGGGCTATGGCTACACCTTC; J gene: TRBJ1-2; D gene: -; V gene: TRBV27; clone size: once
CDR3 protein: CASSPEGTEGFYGYTF; CDR3 DNA: TGCGCCAGCAGCCCGGAGGGGACAGAAGGGTTTTATGGCTACACCTTC; J gene: TRBJ1-2; D gene: TRBD1; V gene: TRBV5-1; clone size: -
CDR3 protein: CASSPSQGAHYNEQFF; CDR3 DNA: TGTGCCAGCTCACCCTCCCAGGGGGCGCATTACAATGAGCAGTTCTTC; J gene: TRBJ2-1; D gene: TRBD1; V gene: TRBV18; clone size: -
CDR3 protein: CASSRGNDNSPLHF; CDR3 DNA: TGTGCCAGCAGCCGGGGGAACGATAATTCACCCCTCCACTTT; J gene: TRBJ1-6; D gene: -; V gene: TRBV9; clone size: -
CDR3 protein: CASSLGYGAYEQYF; CDR3 DNA: TGTGCCAGCAGCTTGGGTTACGGGGCCTACGAGCAGTACTTC; J gene: TRBJ2-7; D gene: -; V gene: TRBV5-4; clone size: -
CDR3 protein: CASSPATLPSGKNIQYF; CDR3 DNA: TGTGCCAGCAGCCCCGCGACGTTGCCCTCGGGCAAAAACATTCAGTACTTC; J gene: TRBJ2-4; D gene: -; V gene: TRBV11-2; clone size: -
CDR3 protein: CASSPSVTGELFF; CDR3 DNA: TGTGCCAGCAGCCCTAGCGTTACCGGGGAGCTGTTTTTT; J gene: TRBJ2-2; D gene: -; V gene: TRBV9; clone size: -
CDR3 protein: CASSSGGGGATNEKLFF; CDR3 DNA: TGTGCCAGCAGCTCCGGGGGAGGGGGGGCAACTAATGAAAAACTGTTTTTT; J gene: TRBJ1-4; D gene: -; V gene: TRBV5-4; clone size: -
CDR3 protein: CASSIGQGRYEQYF; CDR3 DNA: TGTGCCAGTAGTATAGGGCAGGGGAGATACGAGCAGTACTTC; J gene: TRBJ2-7; D gene: -; V gene: TRBV19; clone size: -